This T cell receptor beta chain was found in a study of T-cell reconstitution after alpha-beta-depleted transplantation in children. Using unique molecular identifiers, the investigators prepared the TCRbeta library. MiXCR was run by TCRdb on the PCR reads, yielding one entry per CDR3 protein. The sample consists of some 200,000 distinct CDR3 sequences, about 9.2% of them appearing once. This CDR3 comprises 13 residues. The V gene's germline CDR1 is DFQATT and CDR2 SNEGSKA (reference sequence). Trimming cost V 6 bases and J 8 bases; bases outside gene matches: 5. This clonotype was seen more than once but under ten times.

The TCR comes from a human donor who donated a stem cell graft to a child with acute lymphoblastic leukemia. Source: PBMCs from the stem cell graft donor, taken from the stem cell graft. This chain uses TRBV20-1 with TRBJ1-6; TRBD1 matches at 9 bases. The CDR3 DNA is TGCAGTGCCCAGACAGGGGGAGATTCACCCCTCCACTTT. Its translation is CSAQTGGDSPLHF.